What follows are 21 T cell receptor beta chains derived from one specimen sequenced in a study of cytomegalovirus exposure and HLA in healthy donors. Primers included in the PCR were 60 Vbeta and 13 Jbeta primers. Libraries were prepared by immunoSEQ multiplex PCR; TCRdb keeps only in-frame clonotypes and omits some of them. The profile shows some 190,000 clones, roughly 77% of them singletons. Sequences were obtained from PBMCs. These receptors all stem from a woman under 40 in good health and CMV-seronegative.

This clone was recorded once. The rearrangement links TRBV29-1 to TRBJ2-1; 9 bases align to TRBD2. The CDR3 spans 16 residues. Trimming took 3 bases from V and 4 from J; bases not matched to a gene: 10. Germline CDR1 SQVTM, CDR2 ANQGSEA. As DNA, the CDR3 is TGCAGCGTTGAGGCGGGGGGGCTACGTGGGTACAATGAGCAGTTCTTC. It specifies CSVEAGGLRGYNEQFF.

The chain uses TRBV29-1 and TRBJ1-2, with no clear D. The CDR3 is 13 residues long. V lost 7 bases, J lost 3 bases, and 15 bases lay in between. CDR1 is SQVTM and CDR2 is ANQGSEA in the germline V gene. The CDR3 DNA reads as TGCAGCGGGAAAGGGAGGTTGGACTATGGCTACACCTTC. Translated: CSGKGRLDYGYTF.

This clone appeared a single time. The genes are TRBV29-1 and TRBJ2-1; possibly TRBD2 for D (5 bases). Trimming left V 5 bases short and J 0 bases short, with 11 bases between. This CDR3 region has 14 residues. Germline values: CDR1 SQVTM, CDR2 ANQGSEA. CDR3 DNA: TGCAGCGTTCCCCCAGGAGGCTCCTACAATGAGCAGTTCTTC. It is translated as CSVPPGGSYNEQFF.

The chain employs TRBV5-4 and TRBJ1-3, with D maybe TRBD1 (6 bases). Germline loops: CDR1 SGHNT, CDR2 YYREEE (reference sequence). The V and J ends lost 0 bases and 4 bases respectively, with 14 bases between them. There are 16 residues in the CDR3. Written as DNA, the CDR3 is TGTGCCAGCAGCTTGGAGGGGGGGGCGGGCGGAAACACCATATATTTT. Translation gives CASSLEGGAGGNTIYF.

V is TRBV11-3 and J is TRBJ1-1; 8 positions match TRBD1. J lost 5 bases, V lost 5 bases, and 10 bases had no gene match. Germline V gene sequence: CDR1 SGHNT, CDR2 YENEEA. This CDR3 has 15 amino acids. The CDR3 DNA reads TGTGCCAGCAGCGTAACCGGGACAGGTCGGACTGAAGCTTTCTTT. Its translation: CASSVTGTGRTEAFF.

There are a few counts of this clone. The chain recombines TRBV6-5 with TRBJ2-7; 8 nucleotides match TRBD1. This CDR3 has 15 residues. The trim removed 0 bases at V and 4 bases at J, leaving 5 bases unmatched. Per the germline V gene, CDR1 is MNHEY and CDR2 is SVGAGI. CDR3 sequence: CASSYSWTGLYEQYF. The CDR3 nucleotides are TGTGCCAGCAGTTACTCATGGACAGGGCTATACGAGCAGTACTTC.

The rearrangement links TRBV2 to TRBJ1-4, with D possibly TRBD1 on 6 matching bases. The CDR3 is 15 residues long. Germline lookup yields CDR1 SNHLY and CDR2 FYNNEI. V lost 6 bases to trimming and J lost 6 bases, with 17 bases between them. The CDR3 region is CASRLDRPVDEKLFF. In nucleotides, the CDR3 is TGTGCCAGCAGGCTTGACAGGCCGGTGGATGAAAAACTGTTTTTT.

The V gene is TRBV2, the J gene TRBJ2-7; 8 bases agree with TRBD1. The length of the CDR3 is 13 residues. The V and J ends lost 7 bases and 5 bases, in that order; junction bases with no gene match: 7. CDR1 and CDR2 from the germline V gene are SNHLY and FYNNEI. CDR3 in amino acids: CASIEDRDNEQYF. DNA of the CDR3: TGTGCCAGCATCGAGGACAGGGACAACGAGCAGTACTTC.

The chain recombines TRBV7-9 with TRBJ1-5, with 9 bases identical to TRBD1. The CDR3 has 18 amino acids. Germline-derived CDR1 and CDR2 are SEHNR and FQNEAQ (reference sequence). With 5 bases clipped from V and 1 base from J, the junction kept 12 bases outside the gene matches. CDR3 in amino acids: CASSPGTGRVPSNQPQHF. The DNA for the CDR3 is TGTGCCAGCAGCCCCGGGACAGGGAGGGTTCCGAGCAATCAGCCCCAGCATTTT. The full variable domain, completed using reference TRBV7-9 and TRBJ1-5, is DTGVSQNPRHKITKRGQNVTFRCDPISEHNRLYWYRQTLGQGPEFLTYFQNEAQLEKSRLLSDRFSAERPKGSFSTLEIQRTEQGDSAMYLCASSPGTGRVPSNQPQHFGDGTRLSIL.

This clone turned up a few times. The V and J genes are TRBV5-6 and TRBJ2-3, with D possibly TRBD1 on 5 matching bases. CDR3 length: 16 amino acids. V lost 4 bases and J lost 0, with 15 bases in between. Germline assignment: CDR1 SGHDT and CDR2 YYEEEE. The CDR3 DNA reads as TGTGCCAGCAGCGACAGCTCCACCGCTAGCACAGATACGCAGTATTTT. Its translation is CASSDSSTASTDTQYF.

The CDR3 here is CASSQDGKAGTDTQYF. The CDR3 DNA is TGTGCCAGCAGCCAAGATGGAAAAGCGGGCACAGATACGCAGTATTTT. The rearrangement joins TRBV4-2 to TRBJ2-3, with D possibly being TRBD2 (5 bases). Germline lookup yields CDR1 LGHNA and CDR2 YNFKEQ. The CDR3 contains 16 residues. Between the trimmed V and J ends, which lost 0 bases and 1 base, there was a span of 11 bases.

A note on this clone: The same CDR3 also results from other DNA sequences found in this sample. The chain uses TRBV2 and TRBJ2-5, with 8 bases matching TRBD1. CDR1 SNHLY and CDR2 FYNNEI come from the germline V gene. Trimming removed 6 bases from V and 1 base from J; junction bases left unmatched: 7. This CDR3 spans 15 amino acids. CDR3 region: CASRKDRVGQETQYF. The CDR3 DNA reads as TGTGCCAGCAGGAAGGACAGGGTCGGCCAAGAGACCCAGTACTTC.

This clone is medium-sized within its sample. V and J are TRBV4-1 and TRBJ2-3; 9 positions agree with TRBD2. The CDR3 length is 16 residues. Germline values: CDR1 MGHRA, CDR2 YSYEKL. The trim removed 3 bases at V and 4 bases at J, leaving 8 bases unmatched. The CDR3 DNA reads as TGCGCCAGCAGCCACCCGCGGGAGGGGTCAGCAGATACGCAGTATTTT. Translation gives CASSHPREGSADTQYF.

This chain connects TRBV5-1 to TRBJ2-2; 7 positions match TRBD1. The CDR3 length is 16 residues. Looked up from germline, CDR1 is SGHRS and CDR2 is YFSETQ. With 4 bases clipped from V and 2 bases from J, the junction kept 8 bases outside the gene matches. CDR3 region: CASSRDSPSNTGELFF. The DNA of the CDR3 is TGCGCCAGCAGCCGGGACAGCCCCTCAAACACCGGGGAGCTGTTTTTT.

The chain joins TRBV30 to TRBJ1-1; 11 positions agree with TRBD1. Germline trimming cut 4 bases from V and 5 bases from J; bases unmatched to any gene: 3. Germline V gives CDR1 GTSNPN, CDR2 SVGIG (reference sequence). This CDR3 contains 13 residues. In DNA form, the CDR3 reads TGTGCCTGGAACTGGGACAGGGGGACTGAAGCTTTCTTT. This encodes CAWNWDRGTEAFF.

This rearrangement joins TRBV4-3 to TRBJ1-6, with 9 bases fitting TRBD1. V lost 1 base, J lost 8 bases, and 9 bases stayed unmatched. Germline values: CDR1 LGHNA, CDR2 YSLEER. The CDR3 is 17 amino acids. The CDR3 region has the DNA TGCGCCAGCAGCCAAGCCCCTGGACAGGGGACCCATTCACCCCTCCACTTT. Amino acid sequence: CASSQAPGQGTHSPLHF.

The rearrangement joins TRBV4-3 to TRBJ2-3; possible D gene TRBD2, 7 bases. Per the germline V gene, CDR1 is LGHNA and CDR2 is YSLEER. The CDR3 is 21 residues long. The V and J ends lost 0 bases and 1 base respectively, with 26 bases between them. The CDR3 sequence is CASSQDMWAGGRGRGTDTQYF. The CDR3 DNA is TGCGCCAGCAGCCAAGACATGTGGGCCGGAGGGAGGGGGAGGGGCACAGATACGCAGTATTTT.

The gene calls are TRBV6-1 and TRBJ2-7; 9 positions match TRBD2. V lost 0 bases to trimming and J lost 6 bases; unmatched junction nucleotides: 6. This CDR3 has 15 amino acids. Germline lookup yields CDR1 MNHNS and CDR2 SASEGT. CDR3 coding DNA: TGTGCCAGCAGTGAAGCCTTAGGCGGGGGGGTCGAGCAGTACTTC. The encoded protein is CASSEALGGGVEQYF.

The chain is built from TRBV30 and TRBJ1-1; D possibly corresponds to TRBD1 (5 bases). The CDR3 has 13 residues. The germline CDR1 and CDR2 sequences are GTSNPN and SVGIG (reference sequence). The germline V and J ends were trimmed by 4 bases and 5 bases, with 14 bases remaining between them. The CDR3, as DNA: TGTGCCTGGATCCCCGGGGGATGGACTGAAGCTTTCTTT. It specifies CAWIPGGWTEAFF. The full variable domain, with the rest looked up from reference TRBV30 and TRBJ1-1, is SQTIHQWPATLVQPVGSPLSLECTVEGTSNPNLYWYRQAAGRGLQLLFYSVGIGQISSEVPQNLSASRPQDRQFILSSKKLLLSDSGFYLCAWIPGGWTEAFFGQGTRLTVV.

The genes are TRBV2 and TRBJ1-1; TRBD1 matches at 9 bases. V dropped 0 bases and J dropped 6; count of bases not matched to a gene: 5. This CDR3 comprises 15 residues. Germline lookup yields CDR1 SNHLY and CDR2 FYNNEI. This CDR3 is CASSEAAQGAAEAFF. CDR3 bases: TGTGCCAGCAGTGAAGCAGCACAGGGGGCGGCTGAAGCTTTCTTT. The full variable domain, rest sourced from reference TRBV2 and TRBJ1-1, is EPEVTQTPSHQVTQMGQEVILRCVPISNHLYFYWYRQILGQKVEFLVSFYNNEISEKSEIFDDQFSVERPDGSNFTLKIRSTKLEDSAMYFCASSEAAQGAAEAFFGQGTRLTVV.

The chain links TRBV6-6 to TRBJ1-1; 8 bases match TRBD1. Losses at the gene ends were 6 bases for V and 1 base for J; bases not matched to a gene: 10. The CDR3 loop spans 16 amino acids. Germline V gene lookup returns CDR1 MNHNY and CDR2 SVGAGI (reference sequence). The CDR3 nucleotides are TGTGCCAGCAGCCAAACTGGACAGGGATGGAACACTGAAGCTTTCTTT. It specifies CASSQTGQGWNTEAFF.